This TCR beta chain appears in the sequencing data of a study of regulatory T cells in long-lasting Graves disease. The TCR beta library used iRepertoire HTBI primers with Arm-PCR amplification of CDR3. TCRdb redid the calling of the multiplex PCR reads with MiXCR, one entry per CDR3 protein. This table has roughly 450,000 distinct CDR3 sequences, 23% appearing once. Time point given: persistent/refractory GD, antithyroid drugs over 5 years with positive TRAb. PBMC-derived RNA was used for the TCR library. This clonotype was detected only a few times. This CDR3 is built from 16 residues. Trimming stripped 0 bases from V and 4 bases from J, with 15 bases between. Per germline, CDR1 LNHNV and CDR2 YYDKDF (reference sequence).

The sequenced sample was peripheral blood mononuclear cells (PBMCs), obtained when the disease was refractory, from a patient treated with antithyroid drugs. This clonotype was sampled from a female donor with Graves disease. The J gene is TRBJ2-5, the V gene TRBV15; either TRBD1 or TRBD2 may supply D (5 bases each). Written as DNA, the CDR3 is TGTGCCACCAGCAGAGATCAGAGGGGCCCTAGAGAGACCCAGTACTTC. It specifies CATSRDQRGPRETQYF.